Each of the 28 T cell receptor beta chains below was sequenced from the same sample in a study of T cell responses to AZD1222 COVID-19 vaccine. Profiling relied on immunoSEQ multiplex PCR, and the TCRdb table lists in-frame clones only, not all of them. The sample contains roughly 130,000 clones, around 84% of which appear only once. The sample was peripheral blood, taken on day 0 of AZD1222 vaccination. These receptors all come from an adult in good health.

This clone is a singleton in its sample. The chain has TRBV7-2 and TRBJ2-1; 8 bases are shared with TRBD2. CDR3 length: 15 residues. The V segment lost 3 bases and the J segment 4 bases; nucleotides outside the gene matches: 5. Germline V gives CDR1 SGHTA, CDR2 FQGNSA. The CDR3 DNA is TGTGCCAGCAGCTTGAGCGGGGGCTATTACAATGAGCAGTTCTTC. Amino acids: CASSLSGGYYNEQFF. Supplemented by reference TRBV7-2 and TRBJ2-1, the full variable domain reads GAGVSQSPSNKVTEKGKDVELRCDPISGHTALYWYRQSLGQGLEFLIYFQGNSAPDKSGLPSDRFSAERTGGSVSTLTIQRTQQEDSAVYLCASSLSGGYYNEQFFGPGTRLTVL.

The chain uses TRBV5-4 and TRBJ1-4; possible D gene TRBD1, 6 bases. The V end was cut by 3 bases, the J end by 8 bases, with 17 bases between. This CDR3 spans 15 amino acids. Looked up from germline, CDR1 is SGHNT and CDR2 is YYREEE (reference sequence). DNA for the CDR3: TGTGCCAGCAGCTCGGTGGGGGGCCGGAGGGAAAAACTGTTTTTT. It is translated as CASSSVGGRREKLFF.

The rearrangement links TRBV19 to TRBJ2-7; D is uncertain. V lost 5 bases to trimming and J lost 2 bases, with 10 bases between them. The CDR3 loop spans 13 amino acids. CDR1 is LNHDA and CDR2 is SQIVND in the germline V gene (reference sequence). CDR3 nucleotides: TGTGCCAGTAGTCCCGACGGACCCTACGAGCAGTACTTC. This sequence encodes CASSPDGPYEQYF.

This chain links TRBV10-3 with TRBJ1-1; TRBD1 agrees at 7 bases. The CDR3 runs to 14 residues. Germline V gives CDR1 ENHRY, CDR2 SYGVKD. V was clipped by 9 bases and J by 0 bases; unmatched bases: 7. The CDR3 spells CAITSGTVNTEAFF. DNA of the CDR3: TGTGCCATTACCTCCGGGACAGTGAACACTGAAGCTTTCTTT.

The chain has TRBV5-5 and TRBJ2-7, with 9 nucleotides matching TRBD1. The CDR3 has 15 residues. Trimming took 3 bases from V and 0 from J; bases not matched to a gene: 4. Germline CDR1 SGHKS, CDR2 YYEKEE (reference sequence). The chain's CDR3 is CASSSGTGSSYEQYF. CDR3 sequence (DNA): TGTGCCAGCAGCTCAGGGACAGGGAGCTCCTACGAGCAGTACTTC.

The chain has TRBV2 and TRBJ2-3; 9 bases match TRBD2. Germline V gene data show CDR1 as SNHLY and CDR2 as FYNNEI. The CDR3 contains 14 residues. J lost 4 bases, V lost 6 bases, and 5 bases had no gene match. CDR3 sequence (DNA): TGTGCCAGCAGCGAGGGACTAGCTGCAGATACGCAGTATTTT. This codes for CASSEGLAADTQYF.

The V call is TRBV7-5, the J call TRBJ2-1. TRBV7-5 is tagged as a pseudogene. CDR3 length: 16 residues. Here the CDR3 reads CVRSLEGRSPYNEQFF. The CDR3 nucleotides are TGTGTCAGAAGCTTAGAAGGCAGAAGCCCCTACAATGAGCAGTTCTTC.

V is TRBV13 and J is TRBJ2-3; possibly TRBD2 for D (5 bases). CDR1 is PRHDT and CDR2 is FYEKMQ in the germline V gene (reference sequence). The CDR3 covers 16 residues. Trimming removed 2 bases at V and 2 bases at J, with 14 bases between. CDR3 DNA sequence: TGTGCCAGCAGCTTACTTGCTAGCACTCACACAGATACGCAGTATTTT. Translated, it gives CASSLLASTHTDTQYF.

This clone appeared a few times. The V call is TRBV4-3, the J call TRBJ2-5, with TRBD2 matching over 13 bases. Trimming took 4 bases from V and 5 from J; bases not matched to a gene: 7. The germline CDR1 and CDR2 sequences are LGHNA and YSLEER. The CDR3 length is 16 residues. CDR3 sequence (DNA): TGCGCCAGCAGCCCCGGGACTAGCGGGGATGTGGAGACCCAGTACTTC. It is translated as CASSPGTSGDVETQYF.

The chain links TRBV27 to TRBJ2-1; D unclear. The ends were cut back, 6 bases at V and 6 bases at J, with 18 bases in the middle. Germline V lookup: CDR1 MNHEY, CDR2 SMNVEV (reference sequence). The CDR3 is 15 residues long. CDR3 residues: CASRLVRQWGNEQFF. CDR3 sequence (DNA): TGTGCCAGCAGATTAGTGCGACAATGGGGCAATGAGCAGTTCTTC.

This chain uses TRBV7-2 with TRBJ2-5; possibly TRBD1 for D (5 bases). The V end was cut by 3 bases, the J end by 2 bases, with 7 bases between. The germline CDR1 and CDR2 sequences are SGHTA and FQGNSA. The CDR3 has 13 residues. CDR3 coding DNA: TGTGCCAGCAGCTTCGACAGACAAGAGACCCAGTACTTC. Protein: CASSFDRQETQYF. Using reference TRBV7-2 and TRBJ2-5 for the parts outside the CDR3, the full variable domain is GAGVSQSPSNKVTEKGKDVELRCDPISGHTALYWYRQSLGQGLEFLIYFQGNSAPDKSGLPSDRFSAERTGGSVSTLTIQRTQQEDSAVYLCASSFDRQETQYFGPGTRLLVL.

The rearrangement links TRBV12-3 or TRBV12-4 to TRBJ1-4, with D hard to call. There are 11 residues in the CDR3. Trimming shortened V by 8 bases and J by 10 bases, and 11 bases separated the two germline ends. The CDR3, as DNA: TGTGCCAGCTGGGGTGGCAGAAAACTGTTTTTT. Its translation: CASWGGRKLFF.

The V gene is TRBV5-4, the J gene TRBJ2-5, with D possibly being TRBD1 (6 bases). CDR3 size: 14 residues. Looked up from germline, CDR1 is SGHNT and CDR2 is YYREEE (reference sequence). The V and J ends lost 4 bases and 4 bases respectively, with 14 bases between them. CDR3: CASSPSGGGETQYF. DNA of the CDR3: TGTGCCAGCAGCCCGAGTGGGGGCGGAGAGACCCAGTACTTC.

The rearrangement links TRBV4-1 to TRBJ1-2, with D maybe TRBD1 (5 bases). The CDR3 runs 16 residues. Trimming stripped 4 bases from V and 7 bases from J, with 22 bases between. Germline V CDR1 and CDR2: MGHRA, YSYEKL. Written as DNA, the CDR3 is TGCGCCAGCAGCCCAGGGAAGGCAGGCCCGGTCGGTGGCTACACCTTC. This translates into CASSPGKAGPVGGYTF.

The gene calls are TRBV6-5 and TRBJ1-2; D unclear. CDR1 and CDR2 from the germline V gene are MNHEY and SVGAGI. Trimming left V 6 bases short and J 2 bases short, with 10 bases between. The CDR3 spans 13 residues. CDR3 nucleotides: TGTGCCAGCAGCCCGGATACCAACTATGGCTACACCTTC. The encoded protein is CASSPDTNYGYTF.

This chain joins TRBV5-1 and TRBJ2-3; D unresolved. V lost 1 base and J lost 2, with 8 bases in between. Germline V CDR1 and CDR2: SGHRS, YFSETQ. The CDR3 extends over 14 amino acids. The CDR3 protein is CASSLNPYTDTQYF. The CDR3 nucleotides are TGCGCCAGCAGCTTGAACCCATACACAGATACGCAGTATTTT.

The rearrangement links TRBV4-3 to TRBJ1-3; unclear D gene. The germline gives CDR1 LGHNA, CDR2 YSLEER. Trimming shortened V by 1 base and J by 4 bases, and 8 bases separated the two germline ends. This CDR3 is built from 14 residues. CDR3 loop: CASSQAAKGNTIYF. The CDR3 DNA reads as TGCGCCAGCAGCCAAGCTGCAAAAGGAAACACCATATATTTT.

CDR3 nucleotides: TGTGCCAGCAGAAAACAGGATTATAGCAATCAGCCCCAGCATTTT. Its protein is CASRKQDYSNQPQHF. The chain couples TRBV28 to TRBJ1-5, with a weak D call TRBD1 (5 bases). Germline loops: CDR1 MDHEN, CDR2 SYDVKM. The germline V and J ends were trimmed by 6 bases and 0 bases, with 12 bases remaining between them. This CDR3 contains 15 residues. The whole variable domain, remainder taken from reference TRBV28 and TRBJ1-5, is DVKVTQSSRYLVKRTGEKVFLECVQDMDHENMFWYRQDPGLGLRLIYFSYDVKMKEKGDIPEGYSVSREKKERFSLILESASTNQTSMYLCASRKQDYSNQPQHFGDGTRLSIL.

This clone was counted a few times. J is TRBJ2-6 and V is TRBV25-1; unclear D gene. Germline assignment: CDR1 MGHDK and CDR2 SYGVNS. This CDR3 is built from 14 residues. V was pared by 3 bases and J by 4 bases, with 7 bases between. The CDR3 loop is CASSDGVGANVLTF. CDR3 DNA sequence: TGTGCCAGCAGTGATGGGGTAGGGGCCAACGTCCTGACTTTC.

This clone is medium-sized. The chain recombines TRBV7-8 with TRBJ1-6; TRBD1 might be the D (5 bases). CDR1 SGHVS and CDR2 FQNEAQ come from the germline V gene. This CDR3 contains 16 residues. V was cut by 5 bases and J by 9 bases, with 20 bases left in between. The DNA of the CDR3 is TGTGCCAGCAGCCAAGGTTTTTCGGGGGGAAGTTCACCCCTCCACTTT. Residues: CASSQGFSGGSSPLHF.

The V and J genes are TRBV7-9 and TRBJ2-5; 13 nucleotides agree with TRBD2. CDR1 is SEHNR, CDR2 FQNEAQ, per germline (reference sequence). V shed 5 bases and J 4 bases; nucleotides not matched to a gene: 10. The CDR3 extends over 17 amino acids. This chain's CDR3 is CASSRPHGTSGTETQYF. The CDR3 DNA follows: TGTGCCAGCAGCCGCCCCCACGGGACTAGCGGGACAGAGACCCAGTACTTC.

This clone was recorded once. The gene calls are TRBV12-3 or TRBV12-4 and TRBJ1-2, with no clear D. The CDR3 consists of 13 residues. V was shortened by 5 bases and J by 2 bases, with 9 bases between the two germline ends. The CDR3 DNA is TGTGCCAGCAGTCTTGCAACCAACTATGGCTACACCTTC. Amino acid sequence: CASSLATNYGYTF.

The chain carries TRBV7-2 and TRBJ2-2, with D perhaps matching TRBD1 (5 bases). Germline V gene data show CDR1 as SGHTA and CDR2 as FQGNSA. V lost 1 base and J lost 5, with 11 bases in between. CDR3 length: 15 residues. The CDR3 DNA sequence: TGTGCCAGCAGCTTAGACCCAGGGTGGACCGGGGAGCTGTTTTTT. Encoded protein: CASSLDPGWTGELFF.

This chain joins TRBV27 and TRBJ1-1; the D gene is possibly TRBD1 (5 bases). V was shortened by 6 bases and J by 0 bases, with 14 bases between the two germline ends. The CDR3 has 15 amino acids. CDR1 MNHEY and CDR2 SMNVEV come from the germline V gene (reference sequence). The CDR3 coding sequence is TGTGCCAGCAGCGAGGGGTTTCAGGTGAACACTGAAGCTTTCTTT. Protein product: CASSEGFQVNTEAFF.

The chain combines TRBV19 with TRBJ2-5; possible D gene TRBD1, 5 bases. Germline loops: CDR1 LNHDA, CDR2 SQIVND (reference sequence). Trimming left V 6 bases short and J 2 bases short, with 7 bases between. The CDR3 sequence is 12 residues long. The CDR3 protein is CASSGQQETQYF. The DNA for the CDR3 is TGTGCCAGTAGCGGACAACAAGAGACCCAGTACTTC. The full variable domain, its missing parts supplied by reference TRBV19 and TRBJ2-5, is DGGITQSPKYLFRKEGQNVTLSCEQNLNHDAMYWYRQDPGQGLRLIYYSQIVNDFQKGDIAEGYSVSREKKESFPLTVTSAQKNPTAFYLCASSGQQETQYFGPGTRLLVL.

This chain uses TRBV9 with TRBJ2-7, with a possible D match to TRBD1 (5 bases). Germline assignment: CDR1 SGDLS and CDR2 YYNGEE. This CDR3 has 16 residues. Trimming pared 0 bases from V and 0 bases from J, leaving 13 bases between. In DNA form, the CDR3 reads TGTGCCAGCAGCGTAGAGCCAGGGTCCCGCTCCTACGAGCAGTACTTC. As protein: CASSVEPGSRSYEQYF.

The J gene is TRBJ2-7, the V gene TRBV28; D is unresolved. The CDR3 contains 14 residues. V shed 2 bases and J shed 0 bases, with 8 bases lying between them. Germline CDR1 MDHEN, CDR2 SYDVKM. The DNA for the CDR3 is TGTGCCAGCAGTTTAGTCAGCAACTCCTACGAGCAGTACTTC. Its protein product is CASSLVSNSYEQYF.

In its sample, this clone was seen a few times. The V and J genes are TRBV10-2 and TRBJ1-5; D is uncertain. Between the trimmed V and J ends, which lost 0 bases and 3 bases, there was a span of 9 bases. CDR1 WSHSY and CDR2 SAAADI come from the germline V gene. This CDR3 has 15 residues. The CDR3 sequence is CASSESEGSNQPQHF. CDR3 DNA: TGCGCCAGCAGTGAGTCGGAAGGATCCAATCAGCCCCAGCATTTT.